These 8 T cell receptor beta chains were sequenced from one sample in a study of T-cell reconstitution after alpha-beta-depleted transplantation in children. Construction of the TCRbeta library involved unique molecular identifiers. TCRdb independently ran MiXCR on the PCR reads; one entry per CDR3 protein. This table has about 600,000 distinct CDR3 sequences, roughly 13% appearing once. The sample was PBMCs, mostly from graft donor cells, taken 360 days after TCRalphabeta/CD19-depleted stem cell transplant. These receptors were taken from a male patient younger than 18 who had a stem cell transplant for acute myeloid leukemia, so the T cells may come from the graft donor.

This clonotype has just one count. V is TRBV6-5 and J is TRBJ2-1; 8 bases fit TRBD1. This CDR3 comprises 16 residues. Germline-derived CDR1 and CDR2 are MNHEY and SVGAGI. V was clipped by 0 bases and J by 5 bases; unmatched bases: 6. CDR3 region: CASSYSQDRAHNEQFF. The CDR3 bases are TGTGCCAGCAGTTACTCCCAGGACAGGGCACACAATGAGCAGTTCTTC.

This clonotype was detected ten times or more. V usage is TRBV12-3 or TRBV12-4 and J usage is TRBJ2-1; 13 positions match TRBD2. This CDR3 region has 15 residues. J was trimmed by 8 bases and V by 5 bases; bases with no gene match: 6. CDR3 loop: CASSLLAGGHYEQFF. The CDR3 bases are TGTGCCAGCAGTCTACTAGCGGGAGGGCACTATGAGCAGTTCTTC.

This clonotype has only a few counts. The gene calls are TRBV18 and TRBJ2-7; 10 bases align to TRBD2. After removal of 3 bases from V and 5 bases from J, the junction contained 7 bases not matched to a gene. Germline CDR1 is KGHSH and CDR2 is LQKENI. The length of the CDR3 is 15 residues. The CDR3: CASSPEIAGGDEQYF. Here the CDR3 DNA reads TGTGCCAGCTCACCGGAGATAGCGGGAGGAGACGAGCAGTACTTC.

This clonotype was detected a few times. The gene calls are TRBV9 and TRBJ2-1, with TRBD2 matching over 9 bases. CDR1 SGDLS and CDR2 YYNGEE come from the germline V gene. This CDR3 is 15 amino acids long. The V gene end was trimmed by 4 bases and the J gene end by 8 bases; junction bases not matched to a gene: 10. CDR3 DNA sequence: TGTGCCAGCAGCATACTAGCGGGTTGGTTGGATGAGCAGTTCTTC. This translates into CASSILAGWLDEQFF.

Only a few counts were recorded for this clonotype. The gene calls are TRBV7-2 and TRBJ2-2; unclear D gene. With 7 bases removed from V and 5 bases from J, the gap between germline ends came to 14 bases. Looked up from germline, CDR1 is SGHTA and CDR2 is FQGNSA. CDR3 length: 14 amino acids. The chain's CDR3 is CASITERLTGELFF. CDR3 coding DNA: TGTGCCAGCATAACGGAGCGTCTGACCGGGGAGCTGTTTTTT.

This chain uses TRBV12-3 or TRBV12-4 with TRBJ2-2, with D perhaps matching TRBD1 or TRBD2 (5 bases each). V was pared by 10 bases and J by 4 bases, with 16 bases between. CDR3 length: 14 amino acids. CDR3 sequence (DNA): TGTGCCATCTCGACCCTTGGGGGCACCGGGGAGCTGTTTTTT. Protein product: CAISTLGGTGELFF.

This clonotype has just a few counts. The chain is built from TRBV14 and TRBJ2-1, with D unresolved. Germline V CDR1 and CDR2: SGHDN, FVKESK. Trimming took off 0 bases at V and 0 bases at J, with 6 bases between the two ends. This CDR3 contains 15 residues. CDR3 amino acids: CASSQETSSYNEQFF. The CDR3 nucleotides read TGTGCCAGCAGCCAAGAAACCAGCTCCTACAATGAGCAGTTCTTC.

This chain uses TRBV5-4 with TRBJ2-3; D might be TRBD2 (6 bases). V shed 0 bases and J shed 3 bases, with 17 bases lying between them. Germline V CDR1 and CDR2: SGHNT, YYREEE (reference sequence). This CDR3 region has 17 residues. For the CDR3, the DNA is TGTGCCAGCAGCTTGGACGGACTATCAATACCAACAGATACGCAGTATTTT. As protein: CASSLDGLSIPTDTQYF.